This TCR beta chain emerged from a study of PD-1 blockade in classical Hodgkin lymphoma. Overall study context: Nivolumab 3 mg/kg was given intravenously every 2 weeks. Findings and limits, study-wide: Nothing has yet pinned down what causes the repertoire differences, possibly disease activity or prior therapy. Complete responders possessed baseline diversity comparable to newly diagnosed patients. A significant rise in TCR diversity by C4D1 was seen for CD4+ but not CD8+ cells.

Brentuximab vedotin exposure varied, and every patient relapsed after autologous stem cell transplantation. In the case of this clone: Its antigen is undetermined.

Assay used: immunoSEQ multiplex PCR; TCRdb lists only in-frame clones, some missing. Of about 50,000 clones detected, 88% appear once; the ten largest clones hold more than 5%. CDR1 is SGHRS, CDR2 YFSETQ, per germline. The length of the CDR3 is 14 residues. The V end was cut by 4 bases, the J end by 4 bases, with 11 bases between. This material consisted of peripheral blood mononuclear cells (PBMCs), taken before the second cycle of nivolumab. The TCR sequence derives from a human donor with classical Hodgkin lymphoma. This chain uses TRBV5-1 with TRBJ1-4; D call uncertain. DNA for the CDR3: TGCGCCAGCAGCCAGCAGAGTAGTAATGAAAAACTGTTTTTT. Its protein is CASSQQSSNEKLFF.